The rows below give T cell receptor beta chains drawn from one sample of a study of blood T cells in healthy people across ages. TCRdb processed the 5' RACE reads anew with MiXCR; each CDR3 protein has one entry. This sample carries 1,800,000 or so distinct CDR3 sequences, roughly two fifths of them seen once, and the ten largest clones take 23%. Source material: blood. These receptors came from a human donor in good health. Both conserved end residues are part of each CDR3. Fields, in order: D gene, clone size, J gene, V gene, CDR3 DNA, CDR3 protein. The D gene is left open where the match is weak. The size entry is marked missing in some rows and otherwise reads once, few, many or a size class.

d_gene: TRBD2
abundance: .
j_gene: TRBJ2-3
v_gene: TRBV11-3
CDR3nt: TGTGCCAGCAGCTTAGGTGGCGGGGGGCCCACAGATACGCAGTATTTT
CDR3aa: CASSLGGGGPTDTQYF

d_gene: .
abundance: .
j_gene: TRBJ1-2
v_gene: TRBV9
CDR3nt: TGTGCCAGCAGCAGACAGGTTACGGGCTATGGCTACACCTTC
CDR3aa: CASSRQVTGYGYTF

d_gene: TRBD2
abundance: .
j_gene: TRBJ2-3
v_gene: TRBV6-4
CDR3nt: TGTGCCAGCAGTGGAAGTGTTACGGCGGGGGTCGGTGATACGCAGTATTTT
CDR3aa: CASSGSVTAGVGDTQYF

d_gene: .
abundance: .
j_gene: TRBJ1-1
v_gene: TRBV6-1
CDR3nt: TGTGCCAGCAGTGAAATGGGGCGGAGGGTCACTGAAGCTTTCTTT
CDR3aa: CASSEMGRRVTEAFF

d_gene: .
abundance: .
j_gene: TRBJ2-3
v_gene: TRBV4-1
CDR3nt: TGCGCCAGCAGCCAAGAAATAGTGCAGTCTGGGACAGATACGCAGTATTTT
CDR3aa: CASSQEIVQSGTDTQYF

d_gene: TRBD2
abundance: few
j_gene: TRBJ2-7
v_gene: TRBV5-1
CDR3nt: TGCGCCAGCAGCTGGACTAGCTCCTACGAGCAGTACTTC
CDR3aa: CASSWTSSYEQYF

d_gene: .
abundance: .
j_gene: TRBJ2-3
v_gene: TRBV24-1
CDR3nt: TGTGCCACCAGTGGCAAATCTATTACGAGGGGGGCCCTCACAGATACGCAGTATTTT
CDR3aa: CATSGKSITRGALTDTQYF

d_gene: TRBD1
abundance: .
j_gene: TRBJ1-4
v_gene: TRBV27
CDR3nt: TGTGCCAGCAGCCAAACAGGGGTGCGCGAAAAACTGTTTTTT
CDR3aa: CASSQTGVREKLFF

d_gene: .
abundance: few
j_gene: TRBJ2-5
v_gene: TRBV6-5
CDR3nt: TGTGCCAGCGGTCTGAGGGGGGGTTCGGAGACCCAGTACTTC
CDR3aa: CASGLRGGSETQYF

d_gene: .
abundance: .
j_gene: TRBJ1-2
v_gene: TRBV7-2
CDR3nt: TGTGCCAGCAGCCCCCCGGTGCGGGGCTACACCTTC
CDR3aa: CASSPPVRGYTF

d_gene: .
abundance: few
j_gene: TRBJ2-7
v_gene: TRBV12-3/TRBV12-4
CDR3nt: TGTGCCAGCAGTTTGGGGGGAAGTTTTTACGAGCAGTACTTC
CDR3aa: CASSLGGSFYEQYF

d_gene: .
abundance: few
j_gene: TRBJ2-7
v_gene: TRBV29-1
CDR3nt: TGCAGCGTTGGTGAGCCCTACGAGCAGTACTTC
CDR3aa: CSVGEPYEQYF

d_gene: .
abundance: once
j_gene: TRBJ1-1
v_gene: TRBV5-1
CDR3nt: TGCGCCAGCAGTCCGGACCAGGGAACTGAGGCTTTCTTT
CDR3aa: CASSPDQGTEAFF

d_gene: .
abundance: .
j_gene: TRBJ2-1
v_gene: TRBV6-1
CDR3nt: TGTGCCAGCAGTGGGTCTTTTGGTCACAATGAGCAGTTCTTC
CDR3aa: CASSGSFGHNEQFF

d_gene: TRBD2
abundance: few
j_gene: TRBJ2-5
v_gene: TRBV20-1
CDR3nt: TGCAGTGCTAGACCCGGCCTAGCGGGGGGACTAGAGACCCAGTACTTC
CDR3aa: CSARPGLAGGLETQYF

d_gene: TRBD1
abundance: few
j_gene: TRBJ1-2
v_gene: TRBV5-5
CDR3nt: TGTGCCAGCAGCTTCCGACAGGGAGAGGCCTATGGCTACACCTTC
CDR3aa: CASSFRQGEAYGYTF

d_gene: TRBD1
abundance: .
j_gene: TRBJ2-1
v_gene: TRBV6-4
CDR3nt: TGTGCTGGCAGTGACTCACCGGGACAGGGTCAGAATGAGCAGTTCTTC
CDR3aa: CAGSDSPGQGQNEQFF

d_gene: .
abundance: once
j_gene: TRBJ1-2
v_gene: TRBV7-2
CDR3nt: TGTGCCAGCAGCTTAGACGGGCGAAAGGGCACCTTC
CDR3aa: CASSLDGRKGTF

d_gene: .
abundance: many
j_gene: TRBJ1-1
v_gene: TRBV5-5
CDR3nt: TGTGCCAGCAGCTTGGATACTTACACTGAAGCTTTCTTT
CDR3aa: CASSLDTYTEAFF

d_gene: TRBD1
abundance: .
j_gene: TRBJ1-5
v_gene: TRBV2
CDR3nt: TGTGCCAGCAGGCCGGACAGGGTTGCAAATCAGCCCCAGCATTTT
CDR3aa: CASRPDRVANQPQHF

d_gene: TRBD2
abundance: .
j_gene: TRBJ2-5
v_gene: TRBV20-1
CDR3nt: TGCAGTGCCCCCGGAACTAGCGGGGGCTGGTACCAAGAGACCCAGTACTTC
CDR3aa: CSAPGTSGGWYQETQYF

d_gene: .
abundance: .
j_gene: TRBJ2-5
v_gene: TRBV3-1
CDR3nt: TGTGCCAGCAGCACTCTGACTGGGACGGTGGCCCAGTACTTC
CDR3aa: CASSTLTGTVAQYF

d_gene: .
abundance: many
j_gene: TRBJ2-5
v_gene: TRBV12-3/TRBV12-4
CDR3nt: TGTGCCAGCAGCTTCTCCCGCCAAGAGACCCAGTACTTC
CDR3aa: CASSFSRQETQYF

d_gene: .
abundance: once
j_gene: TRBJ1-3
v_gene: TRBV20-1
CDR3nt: TGCAGTGCTAGAGAGGCAGCTGGAAACACCATATATTTT
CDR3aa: CSAREAAGNTIYF

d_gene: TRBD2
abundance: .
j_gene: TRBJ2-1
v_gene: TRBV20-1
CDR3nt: TGCAGTGCTAGAGATGGCCTAGCGGGAAGCAATGAGCAGTTCTTC
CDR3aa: CSARDGLAGSNEQFF

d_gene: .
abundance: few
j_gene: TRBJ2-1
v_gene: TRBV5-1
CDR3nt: TGCGCCAGCAGCCCTGGACTGACTAACAATGAGCAGTTCTTC
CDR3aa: CASSPGLTNNEQFF

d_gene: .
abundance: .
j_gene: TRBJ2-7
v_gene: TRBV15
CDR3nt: TGTGCCACCAGCAGAGAGGGGGGCTCCTACGAGCAGTACTTC
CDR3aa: CATSREGGSYEQYF

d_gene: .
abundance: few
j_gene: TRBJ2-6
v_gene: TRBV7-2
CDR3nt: TGTGCCAGCAGCCCGTTGGGGGCCTTCTCTGGGGCCAACGTCCTGACTTTC
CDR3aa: CASSPLGAFSGANVLTF

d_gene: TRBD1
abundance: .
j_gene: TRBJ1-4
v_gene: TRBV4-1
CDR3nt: TGCGCCAGCAGCCAAGATGTGGCAGGGGGGAATGAAAAACTGTTTTTT
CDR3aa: CASSQDVAGGNEKLFF

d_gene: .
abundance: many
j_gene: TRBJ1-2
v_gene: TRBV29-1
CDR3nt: TGCAGCGTTAGGTCTGGGGACGACTATGGCTACACCTTC
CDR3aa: CSVRSGDDYGYTF

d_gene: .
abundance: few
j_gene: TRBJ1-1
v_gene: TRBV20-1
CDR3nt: TGCAGTGCTAGATTTGGGGGACCAGAGACTGAAGCTTTCTTT
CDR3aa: CSARFGGPETEAFF

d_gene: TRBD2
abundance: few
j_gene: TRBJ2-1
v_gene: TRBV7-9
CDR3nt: TGTGCCAGCAGCTTAGGTAACGGGGGGACCTACAATGAGCAGTTCTTC
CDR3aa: CASSLGNGGTYNEQFF

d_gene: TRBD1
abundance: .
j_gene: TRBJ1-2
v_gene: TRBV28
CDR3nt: TGTGCCAGCAGTGAACCCCCGGGACAGAATGGCTACACCTTC
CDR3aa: CASSEPPGQNGYTF

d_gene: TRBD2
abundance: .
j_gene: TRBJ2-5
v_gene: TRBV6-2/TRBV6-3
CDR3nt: TGTGCCAGCAGTTTTCATCCGCGACTAGCGGGGGCCTCCCAAGAGACCCAGTACTTC
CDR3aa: CASSFHPRLAGASQETQYF

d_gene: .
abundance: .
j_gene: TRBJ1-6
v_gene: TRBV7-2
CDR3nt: TGTGCCAGCAGCTTAGTCGGGGCTTTTGATTCACCCCTCCACTTT
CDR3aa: CASSLVGAFDSPLHF

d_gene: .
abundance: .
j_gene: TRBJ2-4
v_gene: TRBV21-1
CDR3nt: TGTGCCAGCAGCAATCGGGAGGGGGACCACATTCAGTACTTC
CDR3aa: CASSNREGDHIQYF

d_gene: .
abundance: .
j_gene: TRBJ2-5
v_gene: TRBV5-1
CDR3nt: TGCGCCAGCAGCTTGGGGGACTTCTCAGAGACCCAGTACTTC
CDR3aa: CASSLGDFSETQYF

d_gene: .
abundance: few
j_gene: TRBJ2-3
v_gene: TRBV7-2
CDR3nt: TGTGCCAGCAGCTTAGCCTCGGGGGGCGCGGTGGATACGCAGTATTTT
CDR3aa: CASSLASGGAVDTQYF

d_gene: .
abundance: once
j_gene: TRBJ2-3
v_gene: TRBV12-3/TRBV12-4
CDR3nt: TGTGCCAGCACCCCAGACCCAGATATGCAGTATTTT
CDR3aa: CASTPDPDMQYF

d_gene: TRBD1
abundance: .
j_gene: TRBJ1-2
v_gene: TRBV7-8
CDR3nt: TGTGCCAGCAGCTTAGCGGCCGGGACAGGGGGCCGGTATGGCTACACCTTC
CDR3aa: CASSLAAGTGGRYGYTF

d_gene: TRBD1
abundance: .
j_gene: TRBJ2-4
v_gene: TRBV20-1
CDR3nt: TGCAGTGCTAGACCTGGGACAGGGGGAGAGGAGCAGTACTTC
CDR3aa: CSARPGTGGEEQYF

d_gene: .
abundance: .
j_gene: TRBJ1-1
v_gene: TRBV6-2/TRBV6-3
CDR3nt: TGTGCCAGCAGCCTTTACAGGGAGATCGAAGCTTTCTTT
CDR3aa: CASSLYREIEAFF

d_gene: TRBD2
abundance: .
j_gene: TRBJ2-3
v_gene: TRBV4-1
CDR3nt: TGCGCCAGCAGCTCCGTAAGCGGGGGCACAGATACGCAGTATTTT
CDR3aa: CASSSVSGGTDTQYF

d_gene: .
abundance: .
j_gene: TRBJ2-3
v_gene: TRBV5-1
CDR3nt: TGCGCCAGCAGCTTTTCCAGATACACAGATACGCAGTATTTT
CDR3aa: CASSFSRYTDTQYF

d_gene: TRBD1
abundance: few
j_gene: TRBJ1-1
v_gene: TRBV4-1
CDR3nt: TGTGCCAGCAGCCAAGCACAGGGGAGGAACACTGAAGCTTTCTTT
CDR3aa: CASSQAQGRNTEAFF

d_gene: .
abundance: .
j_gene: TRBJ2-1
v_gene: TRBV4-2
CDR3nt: TGTGCCAGCAGCCAAGGGGTGGCGGAGGGGCGGCGCAATGAGCAGTTCTTC
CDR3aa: CASSQGVAEGRRNEQFF

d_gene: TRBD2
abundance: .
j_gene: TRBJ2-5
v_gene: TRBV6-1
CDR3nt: TGTGCCAGCGGCCTCACTAGCGGGCGACAAGAGACCCAGTACTTC
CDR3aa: CASGLTSGRQETQYF

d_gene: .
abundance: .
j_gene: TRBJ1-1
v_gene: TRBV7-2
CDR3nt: TGTGCCAGCACCCAGATAGTGGGCGTTTTGGCTGAAGCTTTCTTT
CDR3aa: CASTQIVGVLAEAFF

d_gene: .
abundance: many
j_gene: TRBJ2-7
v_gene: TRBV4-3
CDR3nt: TGCGCCAGCAGCCGTACCGCGGCCAGAGATCTCTACGAGCAGTACTTC
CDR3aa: CASSRTAARDLYEQYF

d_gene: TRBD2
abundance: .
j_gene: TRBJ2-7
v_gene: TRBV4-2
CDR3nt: TGTGCCAGCAGCCAAGATTTAGGGGCTAGCGGGGGCCTGCCCCACTACGAGCAGTACTTC
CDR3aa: CASSQDLGASGGLPHYEQYF

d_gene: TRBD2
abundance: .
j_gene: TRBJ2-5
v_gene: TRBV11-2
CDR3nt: TGTGCCAGCAGCCTATCGGGCGGGGGGGCAGTAAGAGAGACCCAGTACTTC
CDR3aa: CASSLSGGGAVRETQYF

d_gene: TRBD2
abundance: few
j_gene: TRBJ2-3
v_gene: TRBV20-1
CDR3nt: TGCAGTGCTCGGGGGGTTCGCACGGATACGCAGTATTTT
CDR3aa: CSARGVRTDTQYF

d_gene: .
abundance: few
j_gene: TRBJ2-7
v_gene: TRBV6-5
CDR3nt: TGTGCCAGCAGTTACTCGATAGAGGTTCCAGGACAGCACTACGAGCAGTACTTC
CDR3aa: CASSYSIEVPGQHYEQYF